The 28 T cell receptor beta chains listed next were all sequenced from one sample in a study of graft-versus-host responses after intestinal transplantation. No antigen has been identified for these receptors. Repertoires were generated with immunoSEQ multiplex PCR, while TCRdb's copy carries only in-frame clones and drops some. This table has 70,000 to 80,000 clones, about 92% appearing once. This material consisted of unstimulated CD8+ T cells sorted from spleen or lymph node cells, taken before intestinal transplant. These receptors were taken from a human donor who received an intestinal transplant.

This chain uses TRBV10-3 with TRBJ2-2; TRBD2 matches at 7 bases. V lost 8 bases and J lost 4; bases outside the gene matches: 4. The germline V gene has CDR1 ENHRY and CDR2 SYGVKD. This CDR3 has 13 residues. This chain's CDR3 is CAIGGGGTGELFF. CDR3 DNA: TGTGCCATCGGGGGGGGAGGCACCGGGGAGCTGTTTTTT.

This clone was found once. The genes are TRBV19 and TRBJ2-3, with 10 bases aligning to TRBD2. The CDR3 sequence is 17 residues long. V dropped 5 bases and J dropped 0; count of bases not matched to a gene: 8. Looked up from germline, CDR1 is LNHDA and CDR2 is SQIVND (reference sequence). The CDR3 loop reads CASSGLAGGLSTDTQYF. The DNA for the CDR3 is TGTGCCAGTAGTGGGTTAGCGGGGGGCCTCAGCACAGATACGCAGTATTTT.

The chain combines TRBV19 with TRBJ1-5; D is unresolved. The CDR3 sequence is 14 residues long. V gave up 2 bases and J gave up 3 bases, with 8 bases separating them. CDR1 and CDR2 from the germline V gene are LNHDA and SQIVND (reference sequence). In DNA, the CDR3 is TGTGCCAGTAGTATATCCCATTTCAATCAGCCCCAGCATTTT. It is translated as CASSISHFNQPQHF.

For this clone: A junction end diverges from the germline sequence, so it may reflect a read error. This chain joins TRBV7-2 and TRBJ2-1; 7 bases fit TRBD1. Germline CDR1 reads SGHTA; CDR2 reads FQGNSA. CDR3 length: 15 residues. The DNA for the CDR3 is TGTGCCAGCACCTTAAGGGGACAGACGGGCGCGGAGCAGTTCTTC. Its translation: CASTLRGQTGAEQFF.

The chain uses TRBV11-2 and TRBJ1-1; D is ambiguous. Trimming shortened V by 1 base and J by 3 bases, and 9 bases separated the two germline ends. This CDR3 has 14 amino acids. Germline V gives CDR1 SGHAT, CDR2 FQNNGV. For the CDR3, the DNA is TGTGCCAGCAGCTTAGGAGACGGGTACACTGAAGCTTTCTTT. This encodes CASSLGDGYTEAFF.

The CDR3 DNA sequence: TGTGCCAGCAGCGTAGACAGGTCCACAGATACGCAGTATTTT. It codes for CASSVDRSTDTQYF. The V and J genes are TRBV9 and TRBJ2-3; tentatively, D is TRBD1 (5 bases). Germline values: CDR1 SGDLS, CDR2 YYNGEE. Trimming left V 0 bases short and J 2 bases short, with 7 bases between. The CDR3 contains 14 residues.

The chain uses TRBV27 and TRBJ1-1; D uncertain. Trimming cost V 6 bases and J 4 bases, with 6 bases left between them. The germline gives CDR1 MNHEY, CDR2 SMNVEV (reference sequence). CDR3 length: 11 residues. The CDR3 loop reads CASSPGTEAFF. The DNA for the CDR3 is TGTGCCAGCAGCCCCGGCACTGAAGCTTTCTTT.

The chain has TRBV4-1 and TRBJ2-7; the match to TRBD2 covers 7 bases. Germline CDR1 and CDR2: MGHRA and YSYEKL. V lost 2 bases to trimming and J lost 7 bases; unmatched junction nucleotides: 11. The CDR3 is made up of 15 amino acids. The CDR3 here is CASSQFGTTAWEQYF. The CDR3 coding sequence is TGCGCCAGCAGCCAATTCGGGACTACCGCTTGGGAGCAGTACTTC.

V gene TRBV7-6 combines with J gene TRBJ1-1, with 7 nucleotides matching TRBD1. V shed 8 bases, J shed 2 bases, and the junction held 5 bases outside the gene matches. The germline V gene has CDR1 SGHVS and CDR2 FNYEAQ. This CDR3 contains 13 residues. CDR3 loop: CASGKGANTEAFF. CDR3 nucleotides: TGTGCCAGCGGGAAGGGGGCTAACACTGAAGCTTTCTTT.

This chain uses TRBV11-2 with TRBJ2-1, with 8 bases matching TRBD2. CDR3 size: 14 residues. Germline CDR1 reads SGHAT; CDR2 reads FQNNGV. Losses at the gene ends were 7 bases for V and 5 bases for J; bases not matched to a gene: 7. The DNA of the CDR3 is TGTGCCAGCACCACGGGGGGGGCCCACAATGAGCAGTTCTTC. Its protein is CASTTGGAHNEQFF.

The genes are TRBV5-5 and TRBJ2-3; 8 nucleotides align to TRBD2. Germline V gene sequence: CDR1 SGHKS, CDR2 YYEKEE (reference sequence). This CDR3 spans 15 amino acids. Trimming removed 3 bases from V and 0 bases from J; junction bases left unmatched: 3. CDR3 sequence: CASSSGGASTDTQYF. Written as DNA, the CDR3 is TGTGCCAGCAGCTCCGGGGGGGCTAGCACAGATACGCAGTATTTT.

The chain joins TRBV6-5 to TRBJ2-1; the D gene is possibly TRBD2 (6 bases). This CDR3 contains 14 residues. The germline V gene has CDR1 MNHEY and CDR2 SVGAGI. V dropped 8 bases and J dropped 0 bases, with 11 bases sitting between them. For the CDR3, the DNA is TGTGCCAGCCACGCGGGATCCTCCTACAATGAGCAGTTCTTC. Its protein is CASHAGSSYNEQFF.

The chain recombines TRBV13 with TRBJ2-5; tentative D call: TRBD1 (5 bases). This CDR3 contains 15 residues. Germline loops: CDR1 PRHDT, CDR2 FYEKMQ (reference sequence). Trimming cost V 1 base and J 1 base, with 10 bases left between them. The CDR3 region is CASSLEGKGQETQYF. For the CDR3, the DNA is TGTGCCAGCAGCTTAGAGGGGAAGGGCCAAGAGACCCAGTACTTC.

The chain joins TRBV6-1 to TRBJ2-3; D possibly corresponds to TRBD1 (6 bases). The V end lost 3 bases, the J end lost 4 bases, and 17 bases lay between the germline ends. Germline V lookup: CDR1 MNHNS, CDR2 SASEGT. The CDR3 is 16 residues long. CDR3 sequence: CASSDVFVGAADTQYF. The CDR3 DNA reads TGTGCCAGCAGTGATGTTTTTGTGGGGGCAGCAGATACGCAGTATTTT.

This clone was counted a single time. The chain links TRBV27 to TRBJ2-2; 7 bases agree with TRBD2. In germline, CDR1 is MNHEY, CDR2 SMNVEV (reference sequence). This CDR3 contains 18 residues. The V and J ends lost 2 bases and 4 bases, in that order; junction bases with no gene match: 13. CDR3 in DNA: TGTGCCAGCAGTTTAATGTGGGGTAGCGGCGGGGGCACCGGGGAGCTGTTTTTT. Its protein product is CASSLMWGSGGGTGELFF.

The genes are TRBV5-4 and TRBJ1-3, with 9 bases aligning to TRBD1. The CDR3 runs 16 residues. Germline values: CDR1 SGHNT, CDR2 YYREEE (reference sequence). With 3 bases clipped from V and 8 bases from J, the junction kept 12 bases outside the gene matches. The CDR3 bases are TGTGCCAGCAGCTCCAGGACAGGGGCGCTTTGGGACACCATATATTTT. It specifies CASSSRTGALWDTIYF.

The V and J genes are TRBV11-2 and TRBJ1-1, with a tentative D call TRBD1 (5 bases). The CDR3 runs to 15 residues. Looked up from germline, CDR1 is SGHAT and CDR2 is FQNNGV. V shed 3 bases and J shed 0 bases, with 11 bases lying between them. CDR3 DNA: TGTGCCAGCAGCTTCGGGGGGTTGGTGAACACTGAAGCTTTCTTT. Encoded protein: CASSFGGLVNTEAFF.

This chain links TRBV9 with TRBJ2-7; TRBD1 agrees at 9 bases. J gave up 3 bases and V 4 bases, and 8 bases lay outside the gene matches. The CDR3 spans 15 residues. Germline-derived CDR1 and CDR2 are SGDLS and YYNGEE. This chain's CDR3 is CASSRTWTGDYEQYF. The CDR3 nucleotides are TGTGCCAGCAGCAGAACCTGGACAGGGGACTACGAGCAGTACTTC. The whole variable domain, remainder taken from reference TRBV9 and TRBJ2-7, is DSGVTQTPKHLITATGQRVTLRCSPRSGDLSVYWYQQSLDQGLQFLIQYYNGEERAKGNILERFSAQQFPDLHSELNLSSLELGDSALYFCASSRTWTGDYEQYFGPGTRLTVT.

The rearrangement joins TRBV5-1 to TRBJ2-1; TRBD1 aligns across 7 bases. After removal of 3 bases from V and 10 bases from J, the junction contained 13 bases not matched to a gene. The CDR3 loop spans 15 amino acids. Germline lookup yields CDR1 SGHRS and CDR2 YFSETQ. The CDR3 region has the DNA TGCGCCAGCAGCTACGATTCTCCGGGACAGAAAGAGCAGTTCTTC. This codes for CASSYDSPGQKEQFF.

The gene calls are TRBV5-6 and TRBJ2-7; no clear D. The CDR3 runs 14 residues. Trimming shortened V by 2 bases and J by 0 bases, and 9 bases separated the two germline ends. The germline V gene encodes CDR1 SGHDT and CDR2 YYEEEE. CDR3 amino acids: CASSFGLSSYEQYF. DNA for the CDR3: TGTGCCAGCAGCTTTGGTCTAAGCTCCTACGAGCAGTACTTC.

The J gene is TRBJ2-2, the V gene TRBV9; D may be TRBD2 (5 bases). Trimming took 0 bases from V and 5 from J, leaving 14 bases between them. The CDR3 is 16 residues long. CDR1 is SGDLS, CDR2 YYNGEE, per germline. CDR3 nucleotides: TGTGCCAGCAGCGTAGAGGGTCAAAGAGGGACCGGGGAGCTGTTTTTT. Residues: CASSVEGQRGTGELFF. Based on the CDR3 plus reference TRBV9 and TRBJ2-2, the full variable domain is DSGVTQTPKHLITATGQRVTLRCSPRSGDLSVYWYQQSLDQGLQFLIQYYNGEERAKGNILERFSAQQFPDLHSELNLSSLELGDSALYFCASSVEGQRGTGELFFGEGSRLTVL.

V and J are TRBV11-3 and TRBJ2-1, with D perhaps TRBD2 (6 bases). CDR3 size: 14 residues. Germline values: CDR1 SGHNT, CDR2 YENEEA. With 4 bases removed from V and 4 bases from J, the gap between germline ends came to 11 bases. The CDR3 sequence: CASSYGTAYNEQFF. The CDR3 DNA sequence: TGTGCCAGCAGCTACGGGACTGCATACAATGAGCAGTTCTTC. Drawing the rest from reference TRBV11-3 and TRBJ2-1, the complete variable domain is EAGVVQSPRYKIIEKKQPVAFWCNPISGHNTLYWYLQNLGQGPELLIRYENEEAVDDSQLPKDRFSAERLKGVDSTLKIQPAELGDSAVYLCASSYGTAYNEQFFGPGTRLTVL.

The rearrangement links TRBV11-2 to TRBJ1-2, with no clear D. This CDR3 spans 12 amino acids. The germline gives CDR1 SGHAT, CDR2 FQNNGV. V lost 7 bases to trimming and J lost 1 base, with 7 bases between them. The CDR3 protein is CASMGGNYGYTF. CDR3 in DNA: TGTGCCAGCATGGGAGGTAACTATGGCTACACCTTC. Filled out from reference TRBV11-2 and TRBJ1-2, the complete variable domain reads EAGVAQSPRYKIIEKRQSVAFWCNPISGHATLYWYQQILGQGPKLLIQFQNNGVVDDSQLPKDRFSAERLKGVDSTLKIQPAKLEDSAVYLCASMGGNYGYTFGSGTRLTVV.

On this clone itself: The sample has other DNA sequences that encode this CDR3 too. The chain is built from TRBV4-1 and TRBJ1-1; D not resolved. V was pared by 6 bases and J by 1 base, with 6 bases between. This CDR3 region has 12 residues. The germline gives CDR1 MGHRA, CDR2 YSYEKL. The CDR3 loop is CASSRGNTEAFF. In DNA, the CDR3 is TGCGCCAGCAGTCGGGGGAACACTGAAGCTTTCTTT.

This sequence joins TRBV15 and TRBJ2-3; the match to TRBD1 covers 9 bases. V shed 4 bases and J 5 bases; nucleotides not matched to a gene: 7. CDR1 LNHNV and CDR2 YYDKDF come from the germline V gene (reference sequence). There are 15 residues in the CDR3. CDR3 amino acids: CATSTRTGVRDTQYF. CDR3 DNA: TGTGCCACCAGCACCAGGACAGGGGTTAGAGATACGCAGTATTTT.

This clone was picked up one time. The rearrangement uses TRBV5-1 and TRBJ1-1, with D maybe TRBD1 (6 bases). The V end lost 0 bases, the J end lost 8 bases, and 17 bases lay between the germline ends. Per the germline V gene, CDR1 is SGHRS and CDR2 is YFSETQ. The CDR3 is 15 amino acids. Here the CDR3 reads CASSLEDRRFTEAFF. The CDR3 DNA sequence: TGCGCCAGCAGCTTGGAGGACAGAAGATTTACCGAAGCTTTCTTT.

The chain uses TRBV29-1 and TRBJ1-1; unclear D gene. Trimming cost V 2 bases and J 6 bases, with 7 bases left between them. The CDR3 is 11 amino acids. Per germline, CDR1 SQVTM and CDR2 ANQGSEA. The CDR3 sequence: CSVESGSEAFF. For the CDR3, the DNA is TGCAGCGTTGAATCGGGATCTGAAGCTTTCTTT.

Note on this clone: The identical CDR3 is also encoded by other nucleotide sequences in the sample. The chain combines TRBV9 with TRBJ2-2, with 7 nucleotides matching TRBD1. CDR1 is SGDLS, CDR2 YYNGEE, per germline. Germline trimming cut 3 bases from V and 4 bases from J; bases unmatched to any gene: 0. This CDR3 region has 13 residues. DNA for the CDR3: TGTGCCAGCAGCGCAGGGGGCACCGGGGAGCTGTTTTTT. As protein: CASSAGGTGELFF.